Shown below are 13 T cell receptor beta chains from a single sample sequenced in a study of shared clonotypes between healthy human individuals. TCRdb's table, derived via immunoSEQ multiplex PCR, lists solely in-frame clones and lacks some. The table includes some 1,600,000 clones, about 98% detected once. The sequenced sample consisted of naive CD4+ T cells sorted from blood. Specified subset: CD45RA+ positively selected. These receptors all come from a man aged 25 to 40 in good health.

The V and J genes are TRBV9 and TRBJ2-2; possibly TRBD1 for D (6 bases). With 0 bases removed from V and 3 bases from J, the gap between germline ends came to 12 bases. Germline-derived CDR1 and CDR2 are SGDLS and YYNGEE. The CDR3 totals 16 residues. The CDR3 loop reads CASSVDGTTYTGELFF. CDR3 DNA: TGTGCCAGCAGCGTAGATGGGACAACTTACACCGGGGAGCTGTTTTTT.

The V gene is TRBV28, the J gene TRBJ2-1, with TRBD2 identical over 10 bases. The CDR3 runs 19 residues. Germline lookup yields CDR1 MDHEN and CDR2 SYDVKM. Trimming took 6 bases from V and 2 from J; bases not matched to a gene: 16. CDR3 residues: CASRGTSGRAPRAYNEQFF. The CDR3 DNA sequence: TGTGCCAGCAGAGGGACGAGCGGGAGGGCCCCACGGGCCTACAATGAGCAGTTCTTC.

This chain uses TRBV28 with TRBJ1-5, with a tentative D call TRBD1 (6 bases). Trimming removed 5 bases at V and 6 bases at J, with 14 bases between. Germline CDR1 and CDR2: MDHEN and SYDVKM. The CDR3 covers 14 residues. The CDR3 DNA follows: TGTGCCAGCAGTCTCATAACAGGGATTCAGCCCCAGCATTTT. It specifies CASSLITGIQPQHF.

The chain links TRBV9 to TRBJ1-5, with D unclear. The length of the CDR3 is 12 residues. V was shortened by 4 bases and J by 9 bases, with 11 bases between the two germline ends. Germline assignment: CDR1 SGDLS and CDR2 YYNGEE. CDR3 sequence: CASSSGRAPQHF. The CDR3 DNA reads as TGTGCCAGCAGCTCCGGACGCGCGCCCCAGCATTTT.

V gene TRBV7-2 combines with J gene TRBJ2-1; 10 bases are shared with TRBD2. The CDR3 is made up of 15 amino acids. Germline V gives CDR1 SGHTA, CDR2 FQGNSA. The trim removed 5 bases at V and 8 bases at J, leaving 9 bases unmatched. The CDR3 nucleotides are TGTGCCAGCAGCCCTCGGGAGCGGGGGGGGCATGAGCAGTTCTTC. Translation gives CASSPRERGGHEQFF.

The rearrangement uses TRBV6-4 and TRBJ2-1; 12 positions match TRBD2. The CDR3 spans 16 residues. Germline lookup yields CDR1 MRHNA and CDR2 SNTAGT. V was pared by 3 bases and J by 4 bases, with 4 bases of the junction left unmatched. For the CDR3, the DNA is TGTGCCAGCAGTGAGGGGCTAGCGGGAGGGTACAATGAGCAGTTCTTC. This sequence encodes CASSEGLAGGYNEQFF.

The gene calls are TRBV5-4 and TRBJ1-5, with D perhaps TRBD1 (5 bases). From germline, CDR1 is SGHNT and CDR2 YYREEE (reference sequence). V shed 4 bases and J shed 1 base, with 15 bases lying between them. The length of the CDR3 is 16 residues. DNA for the CDR3: TGTGCCAGCAGCGTCGGGGGGGGATTAAGCAATCAGCCCCAGCATTTT. It encodes CASSVGGGLSNQPQHF.

This clone appeared once. The chain links TRBV5-1 to TRBJ2-1; 15 bases are a match to TRBD2. The germline gives CDR1 SGHRS, CDR2 YFSETQ. The CDR3 spans 18 residues. J was trimmed by 2 bases and V by 2 bases; bases with no gene match: 5. The CDR3 here is CASSFGLAGGPAYNEQFF. The CDR3 DNA reads as TGCGCCAGCAGCTTTGGACTAGCGGGAGGGCCCGCCTACAATGAGCAGTTCTTC.

Comments on this clone: The identical CDR3 is also encoded by other nucleotide sequences in the sample. This chain connects TRBV7-9 to TRBJ1-5; D is perhaps TRBD1 (6 bases). V dropped 5 bases and J dropped 0 bases, with 11 bases sitting between them. Germline values: CDR1 SEHNR, CDR2 FQNEAQ (reference sequence). The CDR3 contains 15 residues. The chain's CDR3 is CASSLGDTSNQPQHF. DNA of the CDR3: TGTGCCAGCAGCCTGGGGGACACTAGCAATCAGCCCCAGCATTTT.

V gene TRBV18 combines with J gene TRBJ2-5, with TRBD2 identical over 8 bases. The CDR3 has 22 residues. CDR1 and CDR2 (germline): KGHSH, LQKENI. Losses at the gene ends were 0 bases for V and 1 base for J; bases not matched to a gene: 22. The CDR3 region has the DNA TGTGCCAGCTCACCACCCCGACTGTCTTCTAGCGGGCTGATTCGGGCCCAAGAGACCCAGTACTTC. Translated, it gives CASSPPRLSSSGLIRAQETQYF.

J is TRBJ1-1 and V is TRBV6-5; D is unresolved. The germline gives CDR1 MNHEY, CDR2 SVGAGI. This CDR3 is 14 amino acids long. V was shortened by 4 bases and J by 3 bases, with 12 bases between the two germline ends. CDR3 sequence (DNA): TGTGCCAGCAGTTCTGTCCGTCGCGACACTGAAGCTTTCTTT. This codes for CASSSVRRDTEAFF.

The V gene is TRBV23-1, the J gene TRBJ1-1; tentative D call: TRBD1 (6 bases). TRBV23-1 is sorted into the ORF group, with uncertain function. There are 16 residues in the CDR3. V was clipped by 4 bases and J by 3 bases, with 18 bases between them. The CDR3 here is CASSLKVFRGYTEAFF. CDR3 in DNA: TGCGCCAGCAGTCTCAAAGTATTTAGGGGGTACACTGAAGCTTTCTTT.

This clone was counted once. The rearrangement uses TRBV27 and TRBJ2-1; 8 positions match TRBD2. The CDR3 sequence is 17 residues long. J gave up 0 bases and V 2 bases, and 6 bases lay outside the gene matches. From germline, CDR1 is MNHEY and CDR2 SMNVEV (reference sequence). The CDR3 sequence: CASSLRVAGSSYNEQFF. CDR3 nucleotides: TGTGCCAGCAGTTTAAGGGTAGCGGGGAGCTCCTACAATGAGCAGTTCTTC.